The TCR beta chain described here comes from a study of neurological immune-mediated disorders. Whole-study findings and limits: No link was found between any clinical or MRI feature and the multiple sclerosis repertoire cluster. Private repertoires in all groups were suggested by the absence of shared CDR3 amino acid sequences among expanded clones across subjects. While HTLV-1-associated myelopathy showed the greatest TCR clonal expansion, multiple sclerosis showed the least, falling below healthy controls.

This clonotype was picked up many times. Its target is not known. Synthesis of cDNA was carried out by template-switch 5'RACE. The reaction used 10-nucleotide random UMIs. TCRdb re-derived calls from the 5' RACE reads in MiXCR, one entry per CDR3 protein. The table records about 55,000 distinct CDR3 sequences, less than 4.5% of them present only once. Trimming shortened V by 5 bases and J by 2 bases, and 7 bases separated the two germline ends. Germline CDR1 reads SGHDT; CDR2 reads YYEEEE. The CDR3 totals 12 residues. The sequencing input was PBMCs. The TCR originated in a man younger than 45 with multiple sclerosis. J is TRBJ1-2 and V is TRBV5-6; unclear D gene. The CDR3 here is CASRDANYGYTF. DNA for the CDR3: TGTGCCAGCAGGGACGCCAACTATGGCTACACCTTC.